The present TCR beta chain was sequenced within a study of cytomegalovirus exposure and HLA in healthy donors (dated by TCRdb to 2015 to 2018). General notes on the study: An earlier analysis of more than 550 of the donors reported under 300 Gb of sequence data and 95 million to 140 million unique TCR beta sequences obtained from roughly 180 million T cells. The study was designed to test whether signatures of past pathogen exposure could be identified by cataloging public T cell receptors. Genome-wide SNP genotypes for about 65% of the 666 donors were used in a later genetic analysis, which treated that subset as a discovery cohort. To study patterns of TCR occurrence, a later analysis re-analyzed previously published TCR beta repertoires from 700 or so donors and added high-resolution HLA genotyping. High-throughput TCR immunosequencing, statistical association of individual TCRs with disease status, and machine learning were combined to predict cytomegalovirus infection status. The study used immunosequencing to profile the T cell repertoires of approximately 640 subjects and linked those repertoires to cytomegalovirus serostatus. Because of strong linkage in the cohort, roughly five DR-DQ haplotypes were treated as single units for association and clustering. On average, 235,054 unique TCR beta nucleotide sequences were sequenced per donor among 398 genotyped donors of the cohort, with 15% to 20% of those sequences being non-productive. Typing coverage differed by locus: A, B, C, DRB1 and DQB1 were typed in roughly 620-640 donors, DQA1 in approximately 520, DPA1 in approximately 610, and DPB1 in 472. A separate validation cohort of approximately 130 different subjects was used in addition to the 666-subject first cohort. Among the roughly 400 genotyped donors, around 81% belonged to the genetic ancestry cluster associated with self-reported Caucasian donors. To decide whether each TCR beta V gene segment behaved as functional or pseudogenic, an earlier analysis of some 600 of the donors relied on high-throughput TCR beta sequencing. All discovery cohort repertoires had been generated using a single sequencing platform. Donor age, sex, ethnicity and CMV serostatus were compiled together with the repertoire data. Rather than using new phenotypic data, the later analysis identified candidate immune exposures from TCR beta sequences and from how often those sequences occurred across donors. Roughly 310 gigabases of sequencing data and roughly 90 million unique TCR sequences were included in an early release covering roughly 700 HLA-typed donors. Both class I and class II loci were covered by HLA typing, at four-digit resolution.

CDR1 and CDR2 (LNHDA, SQIVND) derive from the germline V gene (reference sequence). The CDR3 covers 15 residues, taking in both the cysteine and the phenylalanine. Only the CDR3 region is kept as DNA, spanning 45 bases read in frame from base 1. Trimming leaves V shorter by 9 bases and J shorter by 3 bases, with the junction holding 11 bases beyond the gene matches. Library preparation used the immunoSEQ multiplex PCR assay. The multiplex PCR relied on a mix of 60 forward primers for TCR Vbeta segments and 13 reverse primers for TCR Jbeta segments. A multiplex PCR assay on genomic DNA amplified the CDR3 region of rearranged TCR beta genes. The amplified TCR beta libraries were sequenced on the Illumina HiSeq System as 87-base-pair reads. In the authors' own workflow: In a later analysis, tens of millions of unique TCR beta chains were counted across the 650 to 750 repertoires, and around 11 million of these chains were shared by at least two donors. Raw reads were error-corrected and collapsed into unique sequences with a nearest-neighbor algorithm that merged closely related sequences to remove PCR and sequencing errors. Alignment of CDR3 sequences to IMGT reference sequences was used to assign V, D and J gene segments. Each retained sequence needed at least a six-nucleotide match to both a V gene segment and a J gene segment. A rearrangement counted as productive if the CDR3 had no stop codons and remained in frame with V and J, and every other rearrangement counted as non-productive. CDR3 was defined according to IMGT convention as the region running from the second conserved V-encoded cysteine to the conserved J-encoded phenylalanine. The earlier analysis of 587 of the donors excluded sequences that lacked an unambiguous match to a single V gene segment. In an earlier analysis of 450 to 750 of the donors, a V segment was called functional when productive rearrangements were above 56.7%, and segregating when the standard deviation between donors exceeded 5%. To diagnose cytomegalovirus status from the catalog of TCR beta chain sequences, a statistical classification framework was built. A later analysis assigned V and J genes by comparing TCR nucleotide sequences with IMGT/GENE-DB human TR gene sequences. A later analysis assigned CDR3 sequences and most-parsimonious VDJ recombination scenarios with the TCRdist pipeline. A later analysis defined each TCR beta chain by its CDR3 amino acid sequence plus V-gene family, and excluded reads lacking a unique V-gene family. To address suspected cross-contamination and a sequencing artifact, a later analysis removed several hundred highly shared, low-generation-probability nucleotide sequences. For each public chain, a later analysis derived a clonal expansion index from normalized ranks of inferred template counts within each repertoire. In a later analysis, generation probabilities were computed with a VDJ recombination model fitted to out-of-frame rearrangements, and the resulting probabilities were checked against IGoR. In a later analysis, TCR-TCR, TCR-HLA and TCR-CMV co-occurrence was scored with hypergeometric tests, and a repertoire-size bias correction was applied to TCR pairs. In a later analysis, false discovery rates were estimated by permuting HLA or CMV assignments 20 times. A later analysis grouped co-occurring TCRs with DBSCAN, adding TCRdist sequence similarity when clustering within HLA-allele-positive subsets. Co-occurrence clustering excluded repertoires with fewer than 30,000 or more than 120,000 public chains, plus five with anomalous nucleotide sharing. Drawn from immuneACCESS, this table holds only the in-frame rearrangements with V and J called that TCRdb kept. Clones are partly lost; checked studies trace under half to an unresolved V gene and leave the rest unexplained. The DNA was the basis for D and trimming; V, J and clone size are from that table. Counted in this sample were roughly 180,000 clones; about 79% of them appeared once. In total, the top ten clones hold less than 0.9% of the sample.

The cohort was made up of about 610 healthy bone marrow donors. All cohort members were sampled while nominally healthy, although unrecorded immune exposures were likely present. The donor was CMV seronegative and was included in the group of several hundred seronegative cohort members. A peripheral blood sample was collected from each donor, and TCR beta sequencing was performed on peripheral blood mononuclear cells. Genomic DNA extraction from the blood cell samples was performed with the Qiagen DNeasy Blood Extraction Kit. Paper-wide results and their limitations: Roughly uniform sequencing depth across donors was assumed in presence/absence analyses, although this assumption may not hold. The only immune exposure information available for the cohort was CMV serostatus. A later analysis reported that several top co-occurrence clusters appeared linked to parvovirus B19, influenza, CMV and Epstein-Barr virus. When HLA alleles, especially DR and DQ, strongly co-occurred, TCR associations were difficult to assign to individual alleles. An association between a missense DCLRE1C variant and V-gene and J-gene trimming of TCR beta chains was found in a later genetic analysis and replicated in an independent cohort. Three of the identified cytomegalovirus-associated TCR beta chains were confirmed in vitro to be specific for cytomegalovirus antigens. Some IMGT-functional V segments, including TRBV6-2 and TRBV6-3, could not be told apart with the 87-base-pair reads, so those segments were excluded. The sequencing pipeline was judged likely to have produced a cluster of highly shared sequence variants as a technical artifact. A further reported finding was that TCR beta sequences accurately predicted the HLA-A and HLA-B alleles for most subjects in the first cohort. Because HLA typing was missing for some donors at each locus, association tests included only the typed subset. According to a later analysis, most CMV-associated TCR beta chains appeared to be HLA-restricted, and the HLA associations seemed to be driven largely by CMV exposure. In a later analysis, TCR association rates were found to vary across HLA loci, with the most associated TCRs seen for DRB1 alleles and the fewest for HLA-C alleles. The study gave a list of more than 150 TCR beta chains associated with cytomegalovirus. The authors suggested that the approach could potentially be generalized to other disease states and immunological phenotypes. Because counts were too low, seventeen rarely observed V segments, including chromosome 9 orphons, were excluded from the earlier analysis of around 640 of the donors. A later genetic analysis reported fewer N-insertions in productive TCRs among donors in an Asian-associated ancestry cluster than the roughly 650-donor mean. Across donors, most TCR sequences were observed very rarely, whereas some public TCRs were present in many individuals. In an earlier analysis of 450 to 750 of the donors, most TCR beta V segments appeared in productive rearrangements about 87% or about 30% of the time, broadly matching IMGT annotations. The classifier was reported to diagnose cytomegalovirus status with high specificity and sensitivity in both the original cohort and the validation cohort. In a later analysis, HLA-associated TCR beta chains showed more clonal expansion and lower generation probabilities than non-associated chains that were equally common. At a false discovery rate of 0.05, a later analysis linked 15,000 to 20,000 TCR beta sequences to specific HLA alleles. Correlated functional status among segregating V segments might be attributable to linkage disequilibrium, but an unknown experimental factor could not be ruled out. In this cohort, only TCR beta chains were sequenced, and detectable features were limited by the absence of alpha or paired-chain data.

As regards this clone: Its antigen is currently not known. No base qualities exist here, and no much larger clone lies one base off it.

This clonotype originated in a female donor in good health and CMV-seronegative. The sequencing sample was made of PBMCs. This receptor chain uses TRBV19 and TRBJ2-3, with 8 bases aligning to TRBD2. This receptor has the CDR3 CASLPGGLSTDTQYF. The DNA sequence is as follows: TGTGCCAGCCTTCCGGGGGGGCTGTCAACAGATACGCAGTATTTT.